The rows below give T cell receptor beta chains drawn from one sample of a study of blood T cell repertoires in COVID-19. This table comes from immunoSEQ multiplex PCR, and its TCRdb copy is limited to in-frame clones, with some not included. The sample has about 300,000 clones, around 80% seen once. The specimen sequenced was peripheral blood. The receptors derive from a woman aged 45-65 years with acute or convalescent COVID-19. The CDR3 runs from the conserved cysteine through the conserved F or W. D genes are given only for firm matches. Only some rows state a clone size, as once, few, many or a class for expanded clones.

j_call	d_call	v_call	clone_size	cdr3_aa	cdr3_nt
TRBJ2-1	TRBD1	TRBV25-1	.	CASSGHSKGANEQFF	TGTGCCAGCAGTGGCCATTCGAAGGGGGCGAATGAGCAGTTCTTC
TRBJ1-2	.	TRBV18	.	CASSPPGRVGYGYTF	TGTGCCAGCTCACCGCCCGGGAGGGTAGGCTATGGCTACACCTTC
TRBJ1-1	.	TRBV15	.	CATSREGGTEAFF	TGTGCCACCAGCAGAGAAGGGGGCACTGAAGCTTTCTTT
TRBJ1-4	.	TRBV5-1	few	CASSPRTTNEKLFF	TGCGCCAGCAGCCCGCGCACAACTAATGAAAAACTGTTTTTT
TRBJ2-7	TRBD2	TRBV7-3	.	CASSLQAGEYEQYF	TGTGCCAGCAGCTTACAAGCGGGAGAGTACGAGCAGTACTTC
TRBJ2-7	.	TRBV7-2	.	CASSLLGTGTAEQYF	TGTGCCAGCAGCTTACTCGGGACTGGGACCGCCGAGCAGTACTTC
TRBJ1-2	.	TRBV4-3	.	CASSQQGQFGYTF	TGCGCCAGCAGCCAGCAAGGACAATTCGGCTACACCTTC
TRBJ1-2	.	TRBV18	.	CASSPTESASPNYGYTF	TGTGCCAGCTCACCGACAGAATCAGCTAGTCCTAACTATGGCTACACCTTC
TRBJ2-5	.	TRBV5-1	.	CASSWQGPETQYF	TGCGCCAGCAGCTGGCAGGGTCCCGAGACCCAGTACTTC
TRBJ2-1	.	TRBV27	.	CASSFWPPHEQFF	TGTGCCAGCAGTTTTTGGCCCCCACATGAGCAGTTCTTC
TRBJ2-2	TRBD1	TRBV18	.	CASSPSFWDRNTGELFF	TGTGCCAGCTCACCCTCGTTTTGGGACAGGAACACCGGGGAGCTGTTTTTT
TRBJ2-7	TRBD1	TRBV10-3	.	CAISGTGGPYEQYF	TGTGCCATCAGCGGGACAGGGGGCCCCTACGAGCAGTACTTC
TRBJ1-4	TRBD1	TRBV18	.	CASSMTGLNEKLFF	TGTGCCAGCTCCATGACAGGGCTTAATGAAAAACTGTTTTTT
TRBJ2-4	TRBD2	TRBV3-1/TRBV3-2	few	CASSQAGGDGYIQYF	TGTGCCAGCAGCCAAGCGGGAGGGGACGGATACATTCAGTACTTC